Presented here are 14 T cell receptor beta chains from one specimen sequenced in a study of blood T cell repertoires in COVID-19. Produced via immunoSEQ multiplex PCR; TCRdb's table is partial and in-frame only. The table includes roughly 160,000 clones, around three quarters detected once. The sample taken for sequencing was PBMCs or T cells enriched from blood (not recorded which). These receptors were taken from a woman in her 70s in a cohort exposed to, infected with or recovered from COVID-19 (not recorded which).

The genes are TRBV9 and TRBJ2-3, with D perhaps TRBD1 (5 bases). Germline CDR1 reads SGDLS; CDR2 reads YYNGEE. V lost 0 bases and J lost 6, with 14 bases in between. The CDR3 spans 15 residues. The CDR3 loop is CASSVEGVGWDTQYF. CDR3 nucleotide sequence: TGTGCCAGCAGCGTAGAAGGGGTAGGGTGGGATACGCAGTATTTT.

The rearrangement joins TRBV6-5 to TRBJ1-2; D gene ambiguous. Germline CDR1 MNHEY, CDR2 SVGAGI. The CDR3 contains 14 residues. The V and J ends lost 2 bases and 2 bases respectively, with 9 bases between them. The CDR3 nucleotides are TGTGCCAGCAGTTACACAGCAGGAAACTATGGCTACACCTTC. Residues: CASSYTAGNYGYTF.

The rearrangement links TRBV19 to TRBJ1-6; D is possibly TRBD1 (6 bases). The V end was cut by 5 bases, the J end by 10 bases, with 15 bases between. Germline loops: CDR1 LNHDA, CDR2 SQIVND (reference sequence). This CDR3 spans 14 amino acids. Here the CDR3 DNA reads TGTGCCAGTAGTTACAGGGAGTTGGAATCACCCCTCCACTTT. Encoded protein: CASSYRELESPLHF.

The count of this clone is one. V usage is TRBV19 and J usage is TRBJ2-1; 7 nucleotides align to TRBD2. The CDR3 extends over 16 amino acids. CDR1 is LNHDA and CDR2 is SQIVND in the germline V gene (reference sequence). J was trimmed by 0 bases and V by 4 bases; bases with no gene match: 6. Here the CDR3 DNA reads TGTGCCAGTAGTAACCCTAGCGGCTCCTCCTACAATGAGCAGTTCTTC. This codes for CASSNPSGSSYNEQFF.

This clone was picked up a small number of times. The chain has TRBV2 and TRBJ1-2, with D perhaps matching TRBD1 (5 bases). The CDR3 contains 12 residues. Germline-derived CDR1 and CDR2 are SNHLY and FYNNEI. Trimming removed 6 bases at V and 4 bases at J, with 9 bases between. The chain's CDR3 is CASRDDSYGYTF. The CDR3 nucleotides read TGTGCCAGCAGAGACGACAGCTATGGCTACACCTTC.

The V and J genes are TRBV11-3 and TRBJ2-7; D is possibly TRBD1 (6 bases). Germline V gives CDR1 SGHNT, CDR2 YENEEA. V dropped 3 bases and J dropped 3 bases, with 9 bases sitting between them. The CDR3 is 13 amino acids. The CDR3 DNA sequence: TGTGCCAGCAGCTTGGGGGACATCTACGAGCAGTACTTC. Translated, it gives CASSLGDIYEQYF.

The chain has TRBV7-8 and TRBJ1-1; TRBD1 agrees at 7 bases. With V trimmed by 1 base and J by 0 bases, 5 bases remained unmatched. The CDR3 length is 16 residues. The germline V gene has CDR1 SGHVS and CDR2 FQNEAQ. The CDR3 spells CASSLEQGYMNTEAFF. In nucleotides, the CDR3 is TGTGCCAGCAGCTTAGAACAGGGGTATATGAACACTGAAGCTTTCTTT.

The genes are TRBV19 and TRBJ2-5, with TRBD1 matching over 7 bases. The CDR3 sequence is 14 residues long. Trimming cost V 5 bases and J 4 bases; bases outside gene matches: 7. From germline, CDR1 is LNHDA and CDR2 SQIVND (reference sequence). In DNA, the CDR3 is TGTGCCAGTAGTGTGACAGGGTCCGGAGAGACCCAGTACTTC. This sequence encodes CASSVTGSGETQYF.

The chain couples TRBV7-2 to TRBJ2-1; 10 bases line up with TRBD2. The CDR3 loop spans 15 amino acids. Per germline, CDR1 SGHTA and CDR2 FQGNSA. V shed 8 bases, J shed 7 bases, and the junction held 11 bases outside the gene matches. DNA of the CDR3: TGTGCCAGCCTCAAGACAGCGGGAGGGGGGAATGAGCAGTTCTTC. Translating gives CASLKTAGGGNEQFF. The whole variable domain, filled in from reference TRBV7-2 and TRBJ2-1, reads GAGVSQSPSNKVTEKGKDVELRCDPISGHTALYWYRQSLGQGLEFLIYFQGNSAPDKSGLPSDRFSAERTGGSVSTLTIQRTQQEDSAVYLCASLKTAGGGNEQFFGPGTRLTVL.

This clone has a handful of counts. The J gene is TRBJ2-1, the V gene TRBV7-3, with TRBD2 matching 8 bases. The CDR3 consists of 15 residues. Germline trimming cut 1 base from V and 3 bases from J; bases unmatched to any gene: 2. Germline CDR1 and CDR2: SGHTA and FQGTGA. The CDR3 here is CASSLSSGVYNEQFF. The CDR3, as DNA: TGTGCCAGCAGCTTAAGTAGCGGGGTCTACAATGAGCAGTTCTTC.

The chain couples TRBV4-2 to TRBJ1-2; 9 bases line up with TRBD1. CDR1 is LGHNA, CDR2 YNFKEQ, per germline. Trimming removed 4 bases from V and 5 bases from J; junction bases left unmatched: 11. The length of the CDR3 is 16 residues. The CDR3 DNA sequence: TGTGCCAGCAGCCCCTTAGGGACAGGGAGGGCGTATGGCTACACCTTC. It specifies CASSPLGTGRAYGYTF.

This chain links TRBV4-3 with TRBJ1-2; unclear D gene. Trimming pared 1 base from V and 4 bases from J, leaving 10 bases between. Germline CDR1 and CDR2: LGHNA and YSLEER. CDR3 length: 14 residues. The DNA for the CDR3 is TGCGCCAGCAGCCAAGGAGGGTTTAGCTATGGCTACACCTTC. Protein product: CASSQGGFSYGYTF.

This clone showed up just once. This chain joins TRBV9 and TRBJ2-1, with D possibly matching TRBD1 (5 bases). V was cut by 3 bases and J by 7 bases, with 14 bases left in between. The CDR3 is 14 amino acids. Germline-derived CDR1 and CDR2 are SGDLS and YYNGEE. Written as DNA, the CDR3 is TGTGCCAGCAGCGCCACGACCACAGGTAATGAGCAGTTCTTC. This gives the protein CASSATTTGNEQFF.

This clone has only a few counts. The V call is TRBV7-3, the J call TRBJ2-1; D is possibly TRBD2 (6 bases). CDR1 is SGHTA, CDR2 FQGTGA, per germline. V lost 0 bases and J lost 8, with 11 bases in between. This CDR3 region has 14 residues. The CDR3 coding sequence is TGTGCCAGCAGCTTAACTGTCGGGAGCGATGAGCAGTTCTTC. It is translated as CASSLTVGSDEQFF.